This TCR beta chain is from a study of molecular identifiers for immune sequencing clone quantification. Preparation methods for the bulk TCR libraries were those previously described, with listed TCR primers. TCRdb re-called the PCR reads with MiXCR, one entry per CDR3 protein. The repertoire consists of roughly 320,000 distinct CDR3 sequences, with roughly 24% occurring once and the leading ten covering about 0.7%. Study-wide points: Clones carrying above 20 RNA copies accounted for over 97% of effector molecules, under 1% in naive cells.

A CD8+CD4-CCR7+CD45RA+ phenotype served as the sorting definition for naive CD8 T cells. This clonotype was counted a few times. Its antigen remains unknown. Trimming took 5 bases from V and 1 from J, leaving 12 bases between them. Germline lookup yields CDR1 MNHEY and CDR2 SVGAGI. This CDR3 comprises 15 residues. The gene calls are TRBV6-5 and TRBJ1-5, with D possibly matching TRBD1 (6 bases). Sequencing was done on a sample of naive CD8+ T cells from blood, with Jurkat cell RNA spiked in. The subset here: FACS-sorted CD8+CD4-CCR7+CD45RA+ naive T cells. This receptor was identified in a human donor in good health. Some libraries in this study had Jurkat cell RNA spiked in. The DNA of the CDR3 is TGTGCCAGCAGTCGAACAGGGTACAGCAATCAGCCCCAGCATTTT. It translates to CASSRTGYSNQPQHF.